The 2 T cell receptor beta chains below were found in one sample sequenced in a study of identical twins. One entry per CDR3 protein, called by TCRdb with MiXCR from the 5' RACE reads. The repertoire holds about 700,000 distinct CDR3 sequences, with around 6.1% as singletons. The sequencing sample was made of naive T cells sorted from blood. All receptors derive from a man younger than 35 in good health.

There are many counts of this clonotype. This rearrangement joins TRBV28 to TRBJ2-3; D possibly matches TRBD1 or TRBD2 (5 bases each). The CDR3 is 14 residues long. Germline values: CDR1 MDHEN, CDR2 SYDVKM. Trimming took off 7 bases at V and 2 bases at J, with 13 bases between the two ends. The CDR3 here is CASMRGFFTDTQYF. The CDR3 region has the DNA TGTGCCAGCATGAGGGGTTTTTTCACAGATACGCAGTATTTT.

The rearrangement links TRBV9 to TRBJ1-6; D perhaps matches TRBD1 (6 bases). CDR3 size: 15 residues. Germline-derived CDR1 and CDR2 are SGDLS and YYNGEE. Trimming left V 2 bases short and J 9 bases short, with 15 bases between. CDR3: CASSVARGASSPLHF. DNA of the CDR3: TGTGCCAGCAGCGTGGCGCGGGGGGCGAGTTCACCCCTCCACTTT.